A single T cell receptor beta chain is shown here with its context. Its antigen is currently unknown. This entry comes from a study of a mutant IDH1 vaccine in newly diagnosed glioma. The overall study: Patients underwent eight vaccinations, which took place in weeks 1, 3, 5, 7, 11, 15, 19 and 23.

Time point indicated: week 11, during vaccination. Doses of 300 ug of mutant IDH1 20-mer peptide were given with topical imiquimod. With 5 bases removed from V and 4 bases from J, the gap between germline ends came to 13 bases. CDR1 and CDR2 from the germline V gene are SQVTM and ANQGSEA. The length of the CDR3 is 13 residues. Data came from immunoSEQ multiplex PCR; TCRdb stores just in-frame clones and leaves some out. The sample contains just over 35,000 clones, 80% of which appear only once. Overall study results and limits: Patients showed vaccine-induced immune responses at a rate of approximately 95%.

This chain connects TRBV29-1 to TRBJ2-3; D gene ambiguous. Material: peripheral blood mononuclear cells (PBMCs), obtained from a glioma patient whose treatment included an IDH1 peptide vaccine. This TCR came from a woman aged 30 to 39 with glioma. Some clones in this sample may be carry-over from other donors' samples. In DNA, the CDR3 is TGCAGCGTTTCCAACTACACGGCAGATACGCAGTATTTT. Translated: CSVSNYTADTQYF.